This T cell receptor beta chain was sequenced during a study of blood T cell repertoires in COVID-19. Study-level information: Specimens from acute and convalescent COVID-19 originated in the United States, Italy and Spain.

Using immunoSEQ multiplex PCR, the repertoire was profiled, and TCRdb retains in-frame clones only, with some absent. The repertoire holds approximately 140,000 clones, with around 89% as singletons. Deletions cut 1 base from V and 5 bases from J, with 9 bases between. The CDR3 has 14 amino acids. From germline, CDR1 is LGHDT and CDR2 YNNKEL (reference sequence). This clone was seen just once. What was sequenced was peripheral blood. The chain is built from TRBV3-1 (or the pseudogene TRBV3-2) and TRBJ2-1; possible D gene TRBD2, 6 bases. The TCR was taken from a man younger than 35 with COVID-19, enrolled during active disease. The chain's CDR3 is CASSQGGTNNEQFF. The CDR3 DNA reads TGTGCCAGCAGCCAAGGCGGGACCAACAATGAGCAGTTCTTC.